This T cell receptor beta chain was captured in a study of a mutant IDH1 vaccine in newly diagnosed glioma. Profiling relied on immunoSEQ multiplex PCR, and the TCRdb table lists in-frame clones only, not all of them. The profile shows under 40,000 clones, roughly 80% of them singletons. As for this clone: Antigen: not known.

Losses at the gene ends were 5 bases for V and 0 bases for J; bases not matched to a gene: 4. CDR1 is SEHNR and CDR2 is FQNEAQ in the germline V gene (reference sequence). This CDR3 has 16 amino acids. Described time point: week 35, safety follow-up. Mutant IDH1 20-mer peptide, at 300 ug, made up each vaccine dose, with topical imiquimod. Sequencing was performed on PBMCs, taken from a glioma patient whose treatment included an IDH1 peptide vaccine. V gene TRBV7-9 combines with J gene TRBJ1-1; the match to TRBD1 covers 12 bases. The sequence came from a woman aged 18-29 years with glioma. This chain's CDR3 is CASSDGTGGMNTEAFF. Here the CDR3 DNA reads TGTGCCAGCAGCGATGGGACAGGGGGCATGAACACTGAAGCTTTCTTT.